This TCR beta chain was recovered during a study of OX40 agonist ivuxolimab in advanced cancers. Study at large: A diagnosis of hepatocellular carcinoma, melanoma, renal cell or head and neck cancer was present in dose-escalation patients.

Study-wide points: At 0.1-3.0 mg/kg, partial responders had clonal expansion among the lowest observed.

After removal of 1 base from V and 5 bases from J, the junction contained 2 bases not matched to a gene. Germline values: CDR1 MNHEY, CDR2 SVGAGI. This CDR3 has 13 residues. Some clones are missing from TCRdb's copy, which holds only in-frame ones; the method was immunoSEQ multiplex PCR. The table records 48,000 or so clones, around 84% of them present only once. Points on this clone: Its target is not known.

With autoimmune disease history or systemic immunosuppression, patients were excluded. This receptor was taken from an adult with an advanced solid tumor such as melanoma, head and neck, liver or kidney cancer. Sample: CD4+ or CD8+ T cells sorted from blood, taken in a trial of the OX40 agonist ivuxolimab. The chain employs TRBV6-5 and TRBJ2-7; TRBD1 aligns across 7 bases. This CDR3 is CASSYWTGHEQYF. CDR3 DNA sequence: TGTGCCAGCAGTTACTGGACAGGACACGAGCAGTACTTC.